The 13 T cell receptor beta chains reported below all come from one sample, sequenced in a study of blood T cell repertoires in COVID-19. The data were produced by immunoSEQ multiplex PCR, yet TCRdb's version contains in-frame clones alone and is incomplete. The sample holds over 150,000 clones, about 85% seen once. Material for sequencing was peripheral blood. These receptors came from a man older than 75 with COVID-19, enrolled during active disease.

The rearrangement uses TRBV5-6 and TRBJ1-1; 8 nucleotides align to TRBD1. With V trimmed by 3 bases and J by 1 base, 2 bases remained unmatched. Germline loops: CDR1 SGHDT, CDR2 YYEEEE. The length of the CDR3 is 14 residues. CDR3 sequence: CASSWTGKNTEAFF. The CDR3 DNA is TGTGCCAGCAGCTGGACAGGGAAGAACACTGAAGCTTTCTTT.

The sample holds a few counts of this clone. DNA for the CDR3: TGTGCCAGCAGCTTAGTAGGGACAGGGGGTAGCTATGGCTACACCTTC. Protein product: CASSLVGTGGSYGYTF. The J gene is TRBJ1-2, the V gene TRBV7-2; TRBD1 matches at 11 bases. Germline CDR1 reads SGHTA; CDR2 reads FQGNSA. V shed 1 base and J 4 bases; nucleotides not matched to a gene: 5. The CDR3 runs to 16 residues.

The rearrangement joins TRBV6-2 or TRBV6-3 to TRBJ1-2; 9 positions agree with TRBD1. Germline V gene data show CDR1 as MNHEY and CDR2 as SVGEGT. This CDR3 spans 14 amino acids. Trimming at V came to 2 bases and at J to 6 bases, leaving 4 bases not matched to a gene. The CDR3 here is CASSYLRQGDGYTF. The CDR3 DNA is TGTGCCAGCAGTTACCTTCGACAGGGGGATGGCTACACCTTC.

The chain employs TRBV10-3 and TRBJ2-6, with a weak D call TRBD2 (5 bases). This CDR3 spans 18 amino acids. Trimming cost V 11 bases and J 0 bases, with 23 bases left between them. CDR1 ENHRY and CDR2 SYGVKD come from the germline V gene. In DNA, the CDR3 is TGTGCCCCCTCGAGGGCAGAGGAGGTTTCCTCTGGGGCCAACGTCCTGACTTTC. This encodes CAPSRAEEVSSGANVLTF.

The chain is built from TRBV7-9 and TRBJ1-1, with 7 bases matching TRBD1. The CDR3 runs to 14 residues. After removal of 6 bases from V and 4 bases from J, the junction contained 8 bases not matched to a gene. Germline V gives CDR1 SEHNR, CDR2 FQNEAQ (reference sequence). The CDR3 loop is CASRSGQSGTEAFF. The CDR3 DNA is TGTGCCAGCAGATCGGGACAGTCGGGCACTGAAGCTTTCTTT.

J is TRBJ2-1 and V is TRBV9, with 13 bases lining up with TRBD2. CDR1 and CDR2 (germline): SGDLS, YYNGEE. V dropped 0 bases and J dropped 8; count of bases not matched to a gene: 8. The CDR3 has 17 amino acids. For the CDR3, the DNA is TGTGCCAGCAGCGTAGCCCCAAGGACTAGCGGGGGAGATGAGCAGTTCTTC. Translating it yields CASSVAPRTSGGDEQFF.

The chain couples TRBV18 to TRBJ1-1, with a possible D match to TRBD1 (5 bases). The V end lost 4 bases, the J end lost 3 bases, and 18 bases lay between the germline ends. CDR1 is KGHSH and CDR2 is LQKENI in the germline V gene. The CDR3 runs to 16 residues. The CDR3 loop is CASSRGGWDGYTEAFF. The CDR3 DNA follows: TGTGCCAGCTCACGGGGAGGGTGGGACGGCTACACTGAAGCTTTCTTT.

This clone has only one observation. CDR3 in DNA: TGTGCCAGCAGCCAAAACCACCCTACTAGCGGGGGAATCAATGAGCAGTTCTTC. It encodes CASSQNHPTSGGINEQFF. V and J are TRBV3-1 (or the pseudogene TRBV3-2) and TRBJ2-1; TRBD2 matches at 11 bases. The CDR3 has 18 residues. V gave up 2 bases and J gave up 6 bases; unmatched junction bases: 12. Germline V gene data show CDR1 as LGHDT and CDR2 as YNNKEL (reference sequence).

The genes are TRBV4-1 and TRBJ1-1; 7 bases fit TRBD1. The CDR3 runs 14 residues. Germline trimming cut 0 bases from V and 5 bases from J; bases unmatched to any gene: 3. The germline V gene encodes CDR1 MGHRA and CDR2 YSYEKL. Written as DNA, the CDR3 is TGCGCCAGCAGCCAAGAGGACAGGAGGACTGAAGCTTTCTTT. Translating gives CASSQEDRRTEAFF.

The genes are TRBV15 and TRBJ2-1; TRBD1 aligns across 7 bases. The CDR3 totals 18 residues. Trimming removed 0 bases from V and 3 bases from J; junction bases left unmatched: 11. Germline V lookup: CDR1 LNHNV, CDR2 YYDKDF (reference sequence). CDR3 DNA: TGTGCCACCAGCAGAGATCTACAGGGGACCTCTATCTACAATGAGCAGTTCTTC. It encodes CATSRDLQGTSIYNEQFF.

V is TRBV7-9 and J is TRBJ1-1; D might be TRBD1 (6 bases). The CDR3 runs to 14 residues. Germline CDR1 SEHNR, CDR2 FQNEAQ (reference sequence). Trimming left V 4 bases short and J 5 bases short, with 14 bases between. The CDR3 DNA follows: TGTGCCAGCAGCTCCACAGGGTTTGGGACTGAAGCTTTCTTT. Amino acid sequence: CASSSTGFGTEAFF.

The gene calls are TRBV6-5 and TRBJ2-7, with 7 nucleotides matching TRBD2. In germline, CDR1 is MNHEY, CDR2 SVGAGI. This CDR3 is 13 amino acids long. V lost 5 bases and J lost 7; bases outside the gene matches: 8. The CDR3 loop is CASSRGGYEEQYF. CDR3 DNA: TGTGCCAGCAGTCGCGGGGGATATGAGGAGCAGTACTTC.

The chain couples TRBV18 to TRBJ1-3; D is uncertain. CDR1 KGHSH and CDR2 LQKENI come from the germline V gene. The ends were cut back, 3 bases at V and 5 bases at J, with 11 bases in the middle. This CDR3 comprises 14 residues. CDR3 in DNA: TGTGCCAGCTCACCCATAGGAGAGAGAAACACCATATATTTT. Encoded protein: CASSPIGERNTIYF.